A selection of T cell receptor beta chains follows, all from one sample in a study of T-cell reconstitution after alpha-beta-depleted transplantation in children. TCRdb redid the calling of the PCR reads with MiXCR, one entry per CDR3 protein. The sample includes about 22,000 distinct CDR3 sequences, under 13% seen only once; the top ten take 23%. This sample comprised PBMCs from the stem cell graft donor, obtained from the stem cell graft. These receptors were collected from a human donor who donated a stem cell graft to a child with chronic granulomatous disease. Each CDR3 is given with its conserved first and last residue. A D gene is named only where the DNA matches it firmly. Clone size appears in some rows only: once, few, many, or a class for an expanded clone.

TRBJ2-7 | TRBD1 | TRBV27 | many | CASSFGRPGQGYEQYF | TGTGCCAGCAGTTTCGGTAGACCGGGACAGGGTTACGAGCAGTACTTC
TRBJ2-7 | TRBD1 | TRBV30 | once | CAWSGTGGIYEQYF | TGTGCCTGGAGTGGGACAGGGGGTATCTACGAGCAGTACTTC
TRBJ2-3 | . | TRBV12-3/TRBV12-4 | once | CASSFLGPDTQYF | TGTGCCAGCAGTTTTCTCGGCCCAGATACGCAGTATTTT
TRBJ1-3 | . | TRBV6-6 | . | CASSSHSGNTIYF | TGTGCCAGCAGTTCCCACTCTGGAAACACCATATATTTT
TRBJ2-2 | . | TRBV6-1 | many | CASQGLGELFF | TGTGCCAGCCAAGGCCTCGGGGAGCTGTTTTTT
TRBJ2-3 | . | TRBV5-6 | many | CASSAPFSTDTQYF | TGTGCCAGCAGCGCTCCCTTTAGCACAGATACGCAGTATTTT
TRBJ1-1 | TRBD1 | TRBV5-1 | many | CASSLRQGNTEAFF | TGCGCCAGCAGCCTACGACAGGGGAACACTGAAGCTTTCTTT
TRBJ1-2 | TRBD1 | TRBV6-4 | . | CAICLGQAGGGYTF | TGTGCCATCTGTTTGGGACAGGCCGGAGGAGGCTACACCTTC
TRBJ2-6 | TRBD2 | TRBV14 | . | CASGGLAVSGANGLTF | TGTGCCAGCGGAGGACTAGCGGTTTCTGGGGCCAACGGCCTGACTTTC
TRBJ2-5 | . | TRBV5-1 | many | CATRPDAALGETQYF | TGCGCCACTAGACCCGATGCCGCCCTGGGAGAGACCCAGTACTTC
TRBJ1-1 | . | TRBV7-9 | many | CASSLGGSVAEAFF | TGTGCCAGCAGCTTAGGCGGCAGCGTCGCTGAAGCTTTCTTT
TRBJ2-5 | TRBD2 | TRBV7-2 | many | CASSSTSGGPYAQYF | TGTGCCAGCAGCTCAACTAGCGGGGGGCCATACGCCCAGTACTTC
TRBJ2-3 | . | TRBV5-1 | many | CASSLQGRGRTSSTDTQYF | TGCGCCAGCAGCTTGCAAGGGAGGGGGCGGACTTCTAGCACAGATACGCAGTATTTT
TRBJ2-3 | . | TRBV12-3/TRBV12-4 | many | CASSFVQPTDTQYF | TGTGCCAGCAGTTTTGTACAGCCCACAGATACGCAGTATTTT
TRBJ1-6 | TRBD1 | TRBV5-1 | many | CASSSGQGAYYNSPLHF | TGCGCCAGCAGCTCAGGACAGGGGGCTTATTATAATTCACCCCTCCACTTT
TRBJ1-6 | TRBD1 | TRBV5-1 | many | CASSLGQGGSPLHF | TGCGCCAGCAGCTTGGGACAGGGAGGGTCACCCCTCCACTTT
TRBJ2-7 | . | TRBV7-6 | few | CASSLFAAPDEQYF | TGTGCCAGCAGCTTATTCGCGGCCCCCGACGAGCAGTACTTC
TRBJ1-1 | . | TRBV3-1 | many | CASSQARFTEAFF | TGTGCCAGCAGCCAAGCCAGGTTCACTGAAGCTTTCTTT
TRBJ1-1 | . | TRBV4-2 | many | CASSRGALDTEAFF | TGTGCCAGCTCCCGGGGGGCGCTCGACACTGAAGCTTTCTTT
TRBJ1-1 | TRBD1 | TRBV7-2 | . | CASSPRQGTLNTEAFF | TGTGCCAGCAGCCCACGACAGGGGACCCTGAACACTGAAGCTTTCTTT
TRBJ2-1 | . | TRBV5-1 | many | CASTPRHGAYNEQFF | TGCGCCAGCACGCCTCGGCATGGGGCCTACAATGAGCAGTTCTTC
TRBJ1-1 | TRBD1 | TRBV11-2 | many | CASSLDPLGQGQGEAFF | TGTGCCAGCAGCTTAGACCCCCTGGGACAGGGACAGGGTGAAGCTTTCTTT
TRBJ2-3 | TRBD2 | TRBV3-1 | . | CAICDSAGTSGGGTDTQYF | TGTGCCATCTGCGACTCCGCCGGGACTAGCGGGGGAGGGACAGATACGCAGTATTTT
TRBJ2-7 | . | TRBV7-2 | many | CASSLGQGGLREQYF | TGTGCCAGCAGCTTAGGACAGGGAGGATTGAGGGAGCAGTACTTC
TRBJ2-3 | . | TRBV28 | many | CASSPPITDTQYF | TGTGCCAGCAGCCCTCCAATCACAGATACGCAGTATTTT
TRBJ1-5 | . | TRBV3-1 | many | CASSQVRDSNQPQHF | TGTGCCAGCAGCCAAGTAAGGGATAGCAATCAGCCCCAGCATTTT
TRBJ1-2 | . | TRBV5-5 | many | CASTWGTGNYGYTF | TGTGCCAGCACTTGGGGGACGGGGAACTATGGCTACACCTTC
TRBJ2-4 | . | TRBV20-1 | many | CSARAPLQGIAAKNIQYF | TGCAGTGCTAGAGCGCCACTACAGGGAATTGCGGCCAAAAACATTCAGTACTTC
TRBJ2-7 | . | TRBV7-6 | many | CASSYSQVREQYF | TGTGCCAGCAGCTACTCACAGGTCCGCGAGCAGTACTTC
TRBJ2-2 | TRBD2 | TRBV4-2 | many | CASSQEASGNRISGELFF | TGTGCCAGCAGCCAAGAGGCTAGCGGCAATAGAATAAGCGGGGAGCTGTTTTTT
TRBJ2-3 | . | TRBV20-1 | many | CSARPKVDTQYF | TGCAGTGCTAGACCGAAGGTGGATACGCAGTATTTT
TRBJ2-3 | TRBD1 | TRBV7-1 | . | CASSSGQLCTDTQYF | TGTGCCAGCAGCTCGGGACAGCTCTGCACAGATACGCAGTATTTT
TRBJ1-4 | . | TRBV6-5 | . | CATSYRRTTGGEKLFF | TGTGCCACCAGTTACCGACGAACGACGGGGGGAGAAAAACTGTTTTTT
TRBJ1-2 | TRBD1 | TRBV20-1 | . | CSATPGQGPSYGYTF | TGCAGTGCTACCCCGGGACAGGGACCTTCATATGGCTACACCTTC
TRBJ2-1 | TRBD2 | TRBV27 | many | CASQSQRGYNEQFF | TGTGCCAGTCAATCGCAGCGGGGCTACAATGAGCAGTTCTTC
TRBJ2-3 | TRBD2 | TRBV10-3 | many | CAISESPGLAGTSTDTQYF | TGTGCCATCAGTGAGTCCCCGGGACTAGCGGGGACTAGCACAGATACGCAGTATTTT
TRBJ2-5 | . | TRBV20-1 | many | CSARRRSEQGQYF | TGCAGTGCTAGAAGGCGGTCCGAGCAGGGCCAGTACTTC
TRBJ2-1 | . | TRBV20-1 | many | CSAPADRVSTNEQFF | TGCAGTGCGCCGGCAGACCGGGTGTCCACCAATGAGCAGTTCTTC
TRBJ2-2 | TRBD2 | TRBV20-1 | medium-sized | CSASGGGIGTGELFF | TGCAGTGCTAGTGGGGGGGGGATTGGCACCGGGGAGCTGTTTTTT
TRBJ2-2 | TRBD1 | TRBV24-1 | . | CATSDGDRGDTEHGELFF | TGTGCCACCAGTGATGGGGACAGGGGTGATACCGAGCACGGGGAGCTGTTTTTT
TRBJ2-4 | . | TRBV20-1 | . | CSGGGQATAKNIQYF | TGCAGTGGGGGCGGGCAGGCGACGGCCAAAAACATTCAGTACTTC
TRBJ2-1 | . | TRBV5-1 | many | CASSLVGSSRYNEQFF | TGCGCCAGCAGCTTGGTTGGGTCATCGAGGTACAATGAGCAGTTCTTC
TRBJ2-3 | . | TRBV7-6 | many | CASSLGSGSSTDTQYF | TGTGCCAGCAGCTTAGGGTCCGGGAGTAGCACAGATACGCAGTATTTT
TRBJ2-7 | . | TRBV27 | . | CASSLKKVYEQYF | TGTGCCAGCAGTTTGAAGAAGGTATACGAGCAGTACTTC
TRBJ1-1 | . | TRBV27 | many | CASRRRTYTEAFF | TGTGCCAGCCGCCGTCGGACTTACACTGAAGCTTTCTTT
TRBJ1-3 | . | TRBV6-2/TRBV6-3 | many | CASSYTDNSGNTIYF | TGTGCCAGCAGTTACACCGACAACTCTGGAAACACCATATATTTT
TRBJ1-5 | . | TRBV24-1 | many | CATSDHRSNQPQHF | TGTGCCACCAGTGATCACAGGAGCAATCAGCCCCAGCATTTT
TRBJ2-7 | . | TRBV29-1 | many | CSVRDGEQYF | TGCAGCGTCAGGGACGGCGAGCAGTACTTC
TRBJ2-1 | TRBD2 | TRBV6-6 | many | CASGRTSGGQGEQFF | TGTGCCAGCGGAAGGACTAGCGGGGGACAGGGTGAGCAGTTCTTC
TRBJ2-1 | . | TRBV20-1 | many | CSALPPQADIYNEQFF | TGCAGTGCCCTGCCCCCCCAAGCGGACATTTACAATGAGCAGTTCTTC
TRBJ2-4 | TRBD1 | TRBV10-3 | . | CAISEPNLDRALAKNIQYF | TGTGCCATCAGTGAGCCGAACCTGGACAGGGCCTTAGCCAAAAACATTCAGTACTTC
TRBJ1-1 | . | TRBV5-6 | many | CASSLGARTEAFF | TGTGCCAGCAGCTTGGGGGCCCGCACTGAAGCTTTCTTT
TRBJ2-1 | TRBD2 | TRBV12-3/TRBV12-4 | many | CASSSRTSGAYNEQFF | TGTGCCAGCAGTTCCAGGACTAGCGGGGCCTACAATGAGCAGTTCTTC
TRBJ2-7 | TRBD2 | TRBV27 | many | CASSLSVRLSGSSYEQYF | TGTGCCAGCAGTTTATCAGTGAGGCTTAGCGGGAGCTCCTACGAGCAGTACTTC